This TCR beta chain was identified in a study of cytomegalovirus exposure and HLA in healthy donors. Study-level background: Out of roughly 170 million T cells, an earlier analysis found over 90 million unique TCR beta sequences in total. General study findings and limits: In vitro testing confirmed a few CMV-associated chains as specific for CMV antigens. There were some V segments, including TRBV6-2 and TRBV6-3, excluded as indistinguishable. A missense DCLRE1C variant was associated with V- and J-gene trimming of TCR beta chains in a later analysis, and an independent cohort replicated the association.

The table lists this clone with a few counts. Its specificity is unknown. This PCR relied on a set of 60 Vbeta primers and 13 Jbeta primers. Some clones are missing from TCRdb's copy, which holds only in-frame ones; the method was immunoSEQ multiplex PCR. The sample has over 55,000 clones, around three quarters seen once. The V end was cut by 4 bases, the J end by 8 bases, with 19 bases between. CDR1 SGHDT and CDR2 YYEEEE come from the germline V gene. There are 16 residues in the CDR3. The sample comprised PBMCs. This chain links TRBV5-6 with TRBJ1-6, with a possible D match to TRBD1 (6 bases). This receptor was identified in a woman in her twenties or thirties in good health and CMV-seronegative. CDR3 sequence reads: CASSLRGGRGHSPLHF. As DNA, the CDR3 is TGTGCCAGCAGCCTGAGGGGGGGGCGAGGTCATTCACCCCTCCACTTT.